This TCR beta chain emerged from a study of cytomegalovirus exposure and HLA in healthy donors. Study-wide results and caveats: Fewer N-insertions (relative to the approximately 700-donor mean) were reportedly seen in an Asian-associated ancestry cluster in a later analysis. The analysis excluded some indistinguishable V segments, including TRBV6-2 and TRBV6-3.

The PCR used 60 Vbeta and 13 Jbeta primers. The table came from immunoSEQ multiplex PCR; TCRdb's copy has only in-frame clones and leaves some out. The sample has around 180,000 clones; over 80% are singletons. The CDR3 runs 13 residues. Trimming left V 7 bases short and J 4 bases short, with 16 bases between. Per germline, CDR1 SQVTM and CDR2 ANQGSEA. Notes on this clone: Its cognate antigen is unknown.

This sequence was found in a boy aged 2-15 years in good health and CMV-seronegative. V gene TRBV29-1 combines with J gene TRBJ1-1; D uncertain. The specimen was PBMCs. This CDR3 reads CSAAALYGTEAFF. DNA for the CDR3: TGCAGCGCTGCGGCACTCTATGGCACTGAAGCTTTCTTT. Combining the CDR3 with reference TRBV29-1 and TRBJ1-1 gives the whole variable domain SAVISQKPSRDICQRGTSLTIQCQVDSQVTMMFWYRQQPGQSLTLIATANQGSEATYESGFVIDKFPISRPNLTFSTLTVSNMSPEDSSIYLCSAAALYGTEAFFGQGTRLTVV.